This entry is about one TCR beta chain. This CDR3 region has 14 residues. V gave up 4 bases and J gave up 0 bases, with 9 bases separating them. Germline lookup yields CDR1 MNHEY and CDR2 SMNVEV (reference sequence). Data came from immunoSEQ multiplex PCR; TCRdb stores just in-frame clones and leaves some out. The sample lists 1.6 million or so clones, 98% seen once, with under 0.45% in the top ten. The data originate from a study of shared clonotypes between healthy human individuals. The receptor was isolated from a man aged 25-45 years in good health. The chain carries TRBV27 and TRBJ1-1; tentatively, D is TRBD1 (5 bases). The sample was naive CD4+ T cells sorted from blood. Sample subset: CD45RA+ positively selected. CDR3 region: CASSYRGLNTEAFF. DNA of the CDR3: TGTGCCAGCAGTTATCGGGGCTTGAACACTGAAGCTTTCTTT.